This T cell receptor (beta chain) was identified during a study of post-analysis software for immune sequencing data. Findings of the study overall: Normalized Chao1 diversity was significantly reduced in patients versus controls.

Researchers reported that TCR beta cDNA libraries carried unique molecular identifiers. Input of about 0.9 to 10 million T cells yielded 550,000 or so cDNA molecules. TCRdb reprocessed the PCR reads with MiXCR, giving one entry per CDR3 protein. The sample records 820,000 or so distinct CDR3 sequences, approximately 57% being singletons. Comment on this clonotype: The target antigen is unknown.

The clonotype was recovered from a girl between 5 and 17 years old with multiple sclerosis. The sample taken for sequencing was blood.

CDR3 sequence: CASSSADRGYQPQHF. In nucleotides, the CDR3 is TGTGCCAGCAGCTCGGCGGACAGGGGGTATCAGCCCCAGCATTTT. V is TRBV7-8 and J is TRBJ1-5; 10 bases match TRBD1. Per the germline V gene, CDR1 is SGHVS and CDR2 is FQNEAQ. This CDR3 comprises 15 residues. J was trimmed by 5 bases and V by 4 bases; bases with no gene match: 5.